The entry below gives a single T cell receptor (beta chain) sequence along with its context. This sample is drawn from a study of blood T cell repertoires in COVID-19. Study information: Samples taken during acute and convalescent COVID-19 were collected in the United States, Italy and Spain.

Trimming pared 10 bases from V and 2 bases from J, leaving 15 bases between. The CDR3 is made up of 13 amino acids. From germline, CDR1 is MDHEN and CDR2 SYDVKM. Libraries were prepared by immunoSEQ multiplex PCR; TCRdb keeps only in-frame clonotypes and omits some of them. The table has 250,000 to 350,000 clones, around 92% seen once. Cohort allocation depended upon clinical history that participants reported. Sequenced input: PBMCs or T cells enriched from blood (not recorded which). The chain recombines TRBV28 with TRBJ2-7, with D perhaps matching TRBD1 (5 bases). This receptor was identified in a woman aged 45-65 years who had been exposed to COVID-19. The CDR3 sequence is CATSPGLAYEQYF. The CDR3 nucleotides are TGTGCCACCTCACCAGGGTTGGCCTACGAGCAGTACTTC.